This T cell receptor beta chain was sequenced for a study of control samples from healthy donors and cancer patients. Data came from immunoSEQ multiplex PCR; TCRdb stores just in-frame clones and leaves some out. The sample lists 350,000 to 450,000 clones, 75% to 95% occurring once. With 4 bases clipped from V and 4 bases from J, the junction kept 5 bases outside the gene matches. Germline V gives CDR1 SGHRS, CDR2 YFSETQ. This CDR3 contains 14 residues. This TCR derives from a man aged 35 to 55 with head and neck cancer. Input material: PBMCs. The rearrangement uses TRBV5-1 and TRBJ1-1; 9 nucleotides agree with TRBD1. CDR3 DNA: TGCGCCAGCAGCAGGGGGACAGGGCCCACTGAAGCTTTCTTT. Translation gives CASSRGTGPTEAFF.